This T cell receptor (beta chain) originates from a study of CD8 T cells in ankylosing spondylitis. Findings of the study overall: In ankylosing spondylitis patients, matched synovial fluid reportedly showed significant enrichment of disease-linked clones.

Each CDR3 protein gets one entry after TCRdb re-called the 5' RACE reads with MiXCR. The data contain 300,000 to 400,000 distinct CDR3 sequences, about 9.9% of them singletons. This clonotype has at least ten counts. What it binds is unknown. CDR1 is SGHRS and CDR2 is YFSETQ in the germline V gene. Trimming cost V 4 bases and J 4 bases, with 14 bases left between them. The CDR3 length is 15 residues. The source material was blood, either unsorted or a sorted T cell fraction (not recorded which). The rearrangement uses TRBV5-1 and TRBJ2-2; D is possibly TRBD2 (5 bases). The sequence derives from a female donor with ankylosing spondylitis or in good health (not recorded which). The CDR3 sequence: CASSPAAGGTGELFF. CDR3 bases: TGCGCCAGCAGCCCGGCGGCAGGAGGCACCGGGGAGCTGTTTTTT.